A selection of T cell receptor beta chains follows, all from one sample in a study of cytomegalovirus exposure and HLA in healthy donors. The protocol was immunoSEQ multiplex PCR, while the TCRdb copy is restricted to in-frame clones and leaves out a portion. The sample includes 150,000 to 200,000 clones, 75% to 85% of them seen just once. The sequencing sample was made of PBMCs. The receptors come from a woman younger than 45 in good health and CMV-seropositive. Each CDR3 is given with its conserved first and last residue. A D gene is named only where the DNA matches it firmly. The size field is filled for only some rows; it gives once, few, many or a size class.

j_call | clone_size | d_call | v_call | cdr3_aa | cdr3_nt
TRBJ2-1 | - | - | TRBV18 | CASSPSSGDNEQFF | TGTGCCAGCTCACCATCGTCGGGGGACAATGAGCAGTTCTTC
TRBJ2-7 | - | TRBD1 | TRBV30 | CAWSADRGSHEQYF | TGTGCCTGGAGTGCGGACAGGGGCTCCCACGAGCAGTACTTC
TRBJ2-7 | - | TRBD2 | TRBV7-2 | CASSFAGTSAIEQYF | TGTGCCAGCAGCTTCGCCGGGACTAGCGCGATCGAGCAGTACTTC
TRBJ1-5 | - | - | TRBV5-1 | CASSLAGGPNQPQHF | TGCGCCAGCAGCTTGGCCGGCGGGCCCAATCAGCCCCAGCATTTT
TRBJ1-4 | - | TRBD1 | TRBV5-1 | CASSLDAGGEKLFF | TGCGCCAGCAGCTTGGACGCAGGGGGTGAAAAACTGTTTTTT
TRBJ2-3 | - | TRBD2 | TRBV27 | CASSLWGLAGGPPSTDTQYF | TGTGCCAGCAGTTTATGGGGACTAGCGGGAGGTCCCCCTAGCACAGATACGCAGTATTTT
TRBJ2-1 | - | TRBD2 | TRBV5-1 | CASSWGVAGTYNEQFF | TGCGCCAGCAGCTGGGGCGTAGCGGGGACCTACAATGAGCAGTTCTTC
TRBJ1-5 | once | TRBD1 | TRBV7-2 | CASSLGQGLSNQPQHF | TGTGCCAGCAGCTTAGGACAGGGCTTAAGCAATCAGCCCCAGCATTTT
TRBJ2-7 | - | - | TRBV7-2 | CASSVSYEQYF | TGTGCCAGCAGCGTCAGTTACGAGCAGTACTTC
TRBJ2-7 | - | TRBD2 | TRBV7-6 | CASSLEKGELAAEQYF | TGTGCCAGCAGCTTAGAGAAAGGAGAGCTAGCGGCCGAGCAGTACTTC
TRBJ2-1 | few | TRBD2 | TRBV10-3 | CAISPSGGRRTTSEQFF | TGTGCCATCAGTCCCTCGGGAGGGAGACGGACTACAAGTGAGCAGTTCTTC
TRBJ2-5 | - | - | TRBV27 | CASTLSGGAETQYF | TGTGCCAGCACTTTGAGTGGTGGTGCGGAGACCCAGTACTTC
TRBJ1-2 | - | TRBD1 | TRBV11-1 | CASSPGQGFYGYTF | TGTGCCAGCAGCCCGGGACAGGGGTTCTATGGCTACACCTTC
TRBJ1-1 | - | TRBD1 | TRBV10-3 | CASSTGANTEAFF | TGTGCCAGTTCGACAGGGGCGAACACTGAAGCTTTCTTT
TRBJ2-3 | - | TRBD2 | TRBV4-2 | CASSQELAGGTDTQYF | TGTGCCAGCAGCCAAGAGCTAGCGGGTGGCACAGATACGCAGTATTTT
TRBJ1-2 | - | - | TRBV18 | CASSPRDLRYTF | TGTGCCAGCTCACCCAGGGACTTACGCTACACCTTC
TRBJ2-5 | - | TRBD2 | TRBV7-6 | CASSLEVAGIQETQYF | TGTGCCAGCAGCTTAGAAGTAGCGGGGATACAAGAGACCCAGTACTTC
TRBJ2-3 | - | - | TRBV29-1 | CTVGRDTDTQYF | TGCACCGTAGGGCGGGACACAGATACGCAGTATTTT
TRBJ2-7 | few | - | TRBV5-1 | CASSWGQSGGNEQYF | TGCGCCAGCAGCTGGGGACAGTCCGGGGGCAACGAGCAGTACTTC
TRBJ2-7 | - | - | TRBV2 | CATSPRGSYEQYF | TGTGCCACCTCGCCCCGGGGATCCTACGAGCAGTACTTC
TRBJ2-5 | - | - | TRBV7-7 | CASSPSDGWQETQYF | TGTGCCAGCAGCCCCAGCGACGGATGGCAAGAGACCCAGTACTTC
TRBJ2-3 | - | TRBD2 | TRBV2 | CASSNIAGVSDTQYF | TGTGCCAGCAGTAACATAGCGGGAGTTTCAGATACGCAGTATTTT
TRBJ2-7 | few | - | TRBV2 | CASRFTRGSGSEQYF | TGTGCCAGCAGGTTCACCAGGGGCTCTGGGAGCGAGCAGTACTTC
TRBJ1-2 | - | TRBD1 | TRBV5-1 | CASSFDRVNGYTF | TGCGCCAGCAGTTTTGACAGGGTCAACGGCTACACCTTC
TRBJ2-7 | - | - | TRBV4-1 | CASSQGDNHYEQYF | TGCGCCAGCAGCCAAGGAGATAATCACTACGAGCAGTACTTC
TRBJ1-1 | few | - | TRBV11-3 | CASSLQIGDTEAFF | TGTGCCAGCAGCCTCCAGATAGGGGACACTGAAGCTTTCTTT